This entry lists 3 T cell receptor beta chains sequenced from one sample in a study of beta chain features in type 1 diabetes. Investigators reverse transcribed all isolated RNA, so they sequenced expressed TCRB transcripts. Clones were sequenced by immunoSEQ multiplex PCR, and TCRdb holds only the in-frame ones, with some missing. In the table there are 300,000 or so clones, 6.5% to 10% of which are singletons. Sequenced: central memory CD4+ T cells from blood. These receptors came from a woman under 30 in good health.

This clone has just a few counts. A read error is possible here, since a much larger clone lies one base away. This chain links TRBV6-5 with TRBJ1-5; tentative D call: TRBD1 (5 bases). V was cut by 4 bases and J by 2 bases, with 9 bases left in between. The CDR3 contains 14 residues. Looked up from germline, CDR1 is MNHEY and CDR2 is SVGAGI. CDR3: CASSWKGGNQPQHF. DNA for the CDR3: TGTGCCAGCAGTTGGAAAGGGGGCAATCAGCCCCAGCATTTT.

The chain employs TRBV7-2 and TRBJ2-7, with TRBD2 matching over 11 bases. The germline gives CDR1 SGHTA, CDR2 FQGNSA. V shed 5 bases and J 5 bases; nucleotides not matched to a gene: 8. There are 15 residues in the CDR3. The CDR3 reads CASSNSGRALHEQYF. CDR3 DNA: TGTGCCAGCAGCAATAGCGGGAGGGCCTTACACGAGCAGTACTTC.

The rearrangement links TRBV9 to TRBJ2-1; D might be TRBD2 (6 bases). The V gene lost 1 base and the J gene lost 3 bases, with 11 bases spanning the gap. The length of the CDR3 is 15 residues. Germline CDR1 and CDR2: SGDLS and YYNGEE. The CDR3 DNA reads as TGTGCCAGCAGCGTATGGGCTAGCGACTACAATGAGCAGTTCTTC. As protein: CASSVWASDYNEQFF.